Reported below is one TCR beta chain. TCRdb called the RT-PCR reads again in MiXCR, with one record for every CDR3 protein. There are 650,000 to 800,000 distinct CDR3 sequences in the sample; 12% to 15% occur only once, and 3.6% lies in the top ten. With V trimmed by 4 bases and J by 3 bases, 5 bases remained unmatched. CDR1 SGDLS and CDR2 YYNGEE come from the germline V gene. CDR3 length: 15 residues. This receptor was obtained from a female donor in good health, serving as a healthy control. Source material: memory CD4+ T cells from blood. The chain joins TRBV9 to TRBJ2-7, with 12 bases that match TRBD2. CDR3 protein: CASSKGLAGLYEQYF. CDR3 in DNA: TGTGCCAGCAGCAAAGGACTAGCGGGACTCTACGAGCAGTACTTC.